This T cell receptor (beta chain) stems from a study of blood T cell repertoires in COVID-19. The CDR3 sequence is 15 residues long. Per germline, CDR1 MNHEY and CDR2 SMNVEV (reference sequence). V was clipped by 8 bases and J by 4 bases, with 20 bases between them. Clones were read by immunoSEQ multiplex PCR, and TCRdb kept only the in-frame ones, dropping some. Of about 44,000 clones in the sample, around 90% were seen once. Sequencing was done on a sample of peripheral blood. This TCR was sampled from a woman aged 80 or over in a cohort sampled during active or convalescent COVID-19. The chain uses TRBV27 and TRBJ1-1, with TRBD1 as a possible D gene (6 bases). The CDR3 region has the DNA TGTGCCAGCGCCTCAACCCCCAGGGGTGGCACTGAAGCTTTCTTT. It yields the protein CASASTPRGGTEAFF.